A selection of T cell receptor beta chains follows, all from one sample in a study of T cells in localized non-small cell lung cancer. Profiling relied on immunoSEQ multiplex PCR, and the TCRdb table lists in-frame clones only, not all of them. The data hold some 36,000 clones, with about nine tenths observed a single time. Here the sequenced sample was peripheral blood mononuclear cells, taken before any cancer treatment. These receptor sequences come from an older male donor with stage II lung adenocarcinoma. Each CDR3 is given with its conserved first and last residue. The D gene is left open where the match is weak. Clone size is given for some rows only: seen once, a few or many times, or a class if the clone is expanded.

v_gene	j_gene	abundance	d_gene	CDR3nt	CDR3aa
TRBV19	TRBJ2-7	few	TRBD2	TGTGCCAGTAGTATAGGGCGGGAGCGCGGCGAGCAGTACTTC	CASSIGRERGEQYF
TRBV30	TRBJ2-2	.	.	TGTGCCTGGATTCTACCCCCGAACACCGGGGAGCTGTTTTTT	CAWILPPNTGELFF
TRBV5-6	TRBJ1-1	.	TRBD1	TGTGCCAGCAGCCGCAGACAGGGACTCACTGAAGCTTTCTTT	CASSRRQGLTEAFF
TRBV25-1	TRBJ2-7	.	TRBD1	TGTGCCAGCAGTGAGACCCTAGGGACAGAGGGCGAGCAGTACTTC	CASSETLGTEGEQYF
TRBV19	TRBJ2-5	.	.	TGTGCCAGTAGTGGGGGGGCGAGCCAAGAGACCCAGTACTTC	CASSGGASQETQYF
TRBV11-1	TRBJ1-2	.	.	TGTGCCAGCAGCTACGGAGGGAACTATGGCTACACCTTC	CASSYGGNYGYTF
TRBV7-9	TRBJ2-3	.	.	TGTGCCAGCAGCTTACTACAGGGAGGCGGCACAGATACGCAGTATTTT	CASSLLQGGGTDTQYF
TRBV11-2	TRBJ2-1	.	TRBD2	TGTGCCAGCAGCTACCGAGGGGGAGCGGGAGGGCCTAATGAGCAGTTCTTC	CASSYRGGAGGPNEQFF
TRBV6-5	TRBJ2-7	once	TRBD2	TGTGCCAGCAGGGCCGCTAGCGGGCCTTCCTACGAGCAGTACTTC	CASRAASGPSYEQYF
TRBV6-1	TRBJ1-5	.	.	TGTGCCAGCACAAATGTCCGAGGTATCAATCAGCCCCAGCATTTT	CASTNVRGINQPQHF
TRBV30	TRBJ2-2	.	.	TGTGCCTGGAGTGGGAGAGCGAACACCGGGGAGCTGTTTTTT	CAWSGRANTGELFF
TRBV10-3	TRBJ2-2	.	.	TGTGCCTCGGGGCGGACCGGGGAGCTGTTTTTT	CASGRTGELFF
TRBV5-1	TRBJ1-1	once	TRBD1	TGCGCCAGCAGCTTGGGTTGGACAGGGACGGGCGACAAAGCTTTCTTT	CASSLGWTGTGDKAFF
TRBV9	TRBJ2-1	.	.	TGTGCCAGCAGCGTAGCTACAAGGGGGGCGGGGAATGAGCAGTTCTTC	CASSVATRGAGNEQFF